This is a list of T cell receptor beta chains from one sample in a study of cytomegalovirus exposure and HLA in healthy donors. The table came from immunoSEQ multiplex PCR; TCRdb's copy has only in-frame clones and leaves some out. The table shows 160,000 or so clones, with around 80% occurring only once. The source material was PBMCs. All receptors come from a man aged 35 to 55 in good health and CMV-seronegative. Each CDR3 is given with its conserved first and last residue. D genes are given only for firm matches. Where a row states a size, it is once, few, many or the class of an expanded clone; other rows omit it.

clone_size: few
j_call: TRBJ1-5
v_call: TRBV5-8
d_call: NA
cdr3_aa: CASSSLWVVADQPQHF
cdr3_nt: TGTGCCAGCAGCTCGTTGTGGGTTGTAGCAGATCAGCCCCAGCATTTT

clone_size: NA
j_call: TRBJ1-2
v_call: TRBV5-4
d_call: TRBD1
cdr3_aa: CASSEDRDVNYGYTF
cdr3_nt: TGTGCCAGCAGCGAGGACAGGGACGTTAACTATGGCTACACCTTC

clone_size: NA
j_call: TRBJ2-1
v_call: TRBV5-1
d_call: TRBD2
cdr3_aa: CASSLTSGAHNEQFF
cdr3_nt: TGCGCCAGCAGCCTGACTAGCGGAGCACACAATGAGCAGTTCTTC

clone_size: NA
j_call: TRBJ2-7
v_call: TRBV4-3
d_call: TRBD1
cdr3_aa: CASSQKGGDLPYEQYF
cdr3_nt: TGCGCCAGCAGCCAAAAAGGGGGCGACTTACCCTACGAGCAGTACTTC

clone_size: NA
j_call: TRBJ2-1
v_call: TRBV5-1
d_call: TRBD2
cdr3_aa: CASSPGAGLARGEQFF
cdr3_nt: TGCGCCAGCAGCCCTGGGGCGGGACTAGCCCGAGGTGAGCAGTTCTTC

clone_size: NA
j_call: TRBJ2-1
v_call: TRBV29-1
d_call: TRBD2
cdr3_aa: CSVAEPGTTGEQFF
cdr3_nt: TGCAGCGTTGCCGAACCCGGGACTACGGGCGAGCAGTTCTTC

clone_size: NA
j_call: TRBJ1-5
v_call: TRBV2
d_call: NA
cdr3_aa: CASRREWQGNQPQHF
cdr3_nt: TGTGCCAGCAGAAGGGAGTGGCAGGGGAATCAGCCCCAGCATTTT

clone_size: NA
j_call: TRBJ2-2
v_call: TRBV2
d_call: NA
cdr3_aa: CASSPFEVVGGGELFF
cdr3_nt: TGTGCCAGCAGCCCTTTCGAGGTAGTGGGAGGCGGGGAGCTGTTTTTT

clone_size: few
j_call: TRBJ2-6
v_call: TRBV6-4
d_call: TRBD1
cdr3_aa: CASSAGTGGSGANGLTF
cdr3_nt: TGTGCCAGCAGTGCCGGGACAGGGGGCTCTGGGGCCAACGGCCTGACTTTC

clone_size: few
j_call: TRBJ2-3
v_call: TRBV27
d_call: TRBD1
cdr3_aa: CASSKDRGVFTDTQYF
cdr3_nt: TGTGCCAGCTCCAAGGACAGGGGGGTTTTCACAGATACGCAGTATTTT

clone_size: NA
j_call: TRBJ2-5
v_call: TRBV7-2
d_call: TRBD1
cdr3_aa: CASLKSLKNRGQETQYF
cdr3_nt: TGTGCCAGCCTCAAAAGTCTGAAGAACAGGGGCCAAGAGACCCAGTACTTC

clone_size: NA
j_call: TRBJ1-5
v_call: TRBV6-1
d_call: NA
cdr3_aa: CASSEGVGGGGIFQPQHF
cdr3_nt: TGTGCCAGCAGTGAAGGGGTCGGAGGGGGGGGGATATTCCAGCCCCAGCATTTT

clone_size: few
j_call: TRBJ1-1
v_call: TRBV10-3
d_call: NA
cdr3_aa: CAISAGSNTEAFF
cdr3_nt: TGTGCCATCAGTGCAGGGTCTAACACTGAAGCTTTCTTT

clone_size: NA
j_call: TRBJ2-2
v_call: TRBV29-1
d_call: TRBD1
cdr3_aa: CSVDRTGTGELFF
cdr3_nt: TGCAGCGTAGACCGGACAGGCACCGGGGAGCTGTTTTTT

clone_size: NA
j_call: TRBJ2-1
v_call: TRBV6-5
d_call: NA
cdr3_aa: CASSLDNYNEQFF
cdr3_nt: TGTGCCAGCAGTCTTGACAACTACAATGAGCAGTTCTTC

clone_size: NA
j_call: TRBJ1-1
v_call: TRBV9
d_call: NA
cdr3_aa: CASSVAPGLSTEAFF
cdr3_nt: TGTGCCAGCAGCGTAGCCCCCGGACTGAGCACTGAAGCTTTCTTT

clone_size: NA
j_call: TRBJ2-3
v_call: TRBV5-1
d_call: TRBD2
cdr3_aa: CASRSSGTDTQYF
cdr3_nt: TGCGCCAGCAGGTCTAGCGGGACAGATACGCAGTATTTT

clone_size: once
j_call: TRBJ2-1
v_call: TRBV10-3
d_call: NA
cdr3_aa: CAIRADTDNEQFF
cdr3_nt: TGTGCCATCAGGGCGGACACCGACAATGAGCAGTTCTTC

clone_size: once
j_call: TRBJ2-7
v_call: TRBV7-9
d_call: TRBD2
cdr3_aa: CASSLGEGTGEQYF
cdr3_nt: TGTGCCAGCAGCCTGGGGGAGGGGACGGGAGAGCAGTACTTC

clone_size: few
j_call: TRBJ1-3
v_call: TRBV29-1
d_call: TRBD1
cdr3_aa: CSVERTGSGNTIYF
cdr3_nt: TGCAGCGTTGAGAGGACAGGGTCTGGAAACACCATATATTTT

clone_size: NA
j_call: TRBJ2-1
v_call: TRBV5-1
d_call: TRBD2
cdr3_aa: CASSGGLAANEQFF
cdr3_nt: TGCGCCAGCAGCGGGGGACTAGCGGCCAATGAGCAGTTCTTC

clone_size: few
j_call: TRBJ2-3
v_call: TRBV6-5
d_call: TRBD2
cdr3_aa: CASSSGLAALDTQYF
cdr3_nt: TGTGCCAGCAGTTCAGGACTAGCGGCTCTGGATACGCAGTATTTT

clone_size: once
j_call: TRBJ2-1
v_call: TRBV27
d_call: TRBD2
cdr3_aa: CASSFTGLFNEQFF
cdr3_nt: TGTGCCAGCAGTTTTACGGGACTATTCAATGAGCAGTTCTTC

clone_size: NA
j_call: TRBJ2-7
v_call: TRBV27
d_call: TRBD2
cdr3_aa: CASSLRLAGAPAEQYF
cdr3_nt: TGTGCCAGCAGTTTAAGGCTAGCGGGAGCCCCTGCCGAGCAGTACTTC

clone_size: NA
j_call: TRBJ1-2
v_call: TRBV18
d_call: NA
cdr3_aa: CASSPGRGNYGYTF
cdr3_nt: TGTGCCAGCTCACCAGGACGCGGGAACTATGGCTACACCTTC

clone_size: NA
j_call: TRBJ2-7
v_call: TRBV28
d_call: NA
cdr3_aa: CASSLVSGYEQYF
cdr3_nt: TGTGCCAGCAGTTTAGTTTCGGGATACGAGCAGTACTTC

clone_size: NA
j_call: TRBJ2-5
v_call: TRBV5-6
d_call: TRBD2
cdr3_aa: CASSLTSGKETQYF
cdr3_nt: TGTGCCAGCAGCTTGACGAGCGGGAAAGAGACCCAGTACTTC

clone_size: NA
j_call: TRBJ2-2
v_call: TRBV6-5
d_call: NA
cdr3_aa: CASSADRLELFF
cdr3_nt: TGTGCCAGCAGTGCTGACAGGCTGGAGCTGTTTTTT

clone_size: NA
j_call: TRBJ2-1
v_call: TRBV11-3
d_call: NA
cdr3_aa: CASSLEVGSFGNEQFF
cdr3_nt: TGTGCCAGCAGCTTAGAGGTCGGGAGCTTTGGCAATGAGCAGTTCTTC

clone_size: NA
j_call: TRBJ1-2
v_call: TRBV9
d_call: TRBD1
cdr3_aa: CASSGDRGADGYTF
cdr3_nt: TGTGCCAGCAGCGGGGACAGGGGGGCGGATGGCTACACCTTC

clone_size: NA
j_call: TRBJ2-5
v_call: TRBV19
d_call: TRBD2
cdr3_aa: CASSISDAGEETQYF
cdr3_nt: TGTGCCAGTAGTATTAGTGATGCGGGAGAAGAGACCCAGTACTTC